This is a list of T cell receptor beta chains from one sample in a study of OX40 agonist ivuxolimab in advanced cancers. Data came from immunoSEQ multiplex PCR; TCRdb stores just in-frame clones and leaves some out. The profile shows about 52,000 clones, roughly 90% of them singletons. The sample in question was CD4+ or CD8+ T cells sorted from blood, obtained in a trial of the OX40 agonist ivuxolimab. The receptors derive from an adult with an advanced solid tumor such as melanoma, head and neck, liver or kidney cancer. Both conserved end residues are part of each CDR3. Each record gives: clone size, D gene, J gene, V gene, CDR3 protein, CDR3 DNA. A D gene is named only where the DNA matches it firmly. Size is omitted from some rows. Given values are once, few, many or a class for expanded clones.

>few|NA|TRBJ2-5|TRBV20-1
CSATGETQYF
TGCAGTGCTACCGGAGAGACCCAGTACTTC
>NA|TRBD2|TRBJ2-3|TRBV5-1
CASSFTASGDYTDTQYF
TGCGCCAGCAGCTTCACGGCTAGCGGGGATTACACAGATACGCAGTATTTT
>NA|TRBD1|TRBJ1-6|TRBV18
CASSPLRDRSNSPLHF
TGTGCCAGCTCACCCCTTCGGGACAGAAGTAATTCACCCCTCCACTTT
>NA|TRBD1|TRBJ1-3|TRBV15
CATSRRGTGFSGNTIYF
TGTGCCACCAGCAGGAGGGGGACAGGGTTCTCTGGAAACACCATATATTTT
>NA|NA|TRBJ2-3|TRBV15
CATSGLGASPDTDTQYF
TGTGCCACCAGCGGTCTTGGGGCGAGTCCGGACACAGATACGCAGTATTTT
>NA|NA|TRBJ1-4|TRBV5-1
CASSLRGRGEKLFF
TGCGCCAGCAGCTTACGGGGGCGCGGGGAAAAACTGTTTTTT
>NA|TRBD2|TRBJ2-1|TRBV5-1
CASSLEGLAGGYNEQFF
TGCGCCAGCAGCTTGGAGGGACTAGCGGGGGGATACAATGAGCAGTTCTTC
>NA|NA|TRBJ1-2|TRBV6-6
CASTPSGDYGYTF
TGTGCCAGCACCCCATCAGGGGACTATGGCTACACCTTC
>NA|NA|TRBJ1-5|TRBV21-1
CASSKGTGGGQPQHF
TGTGCCAGCAGCAAAGGGACAGGGGGGGGTCAGCCCCAGCATTTT
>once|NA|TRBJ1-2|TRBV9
CASSVQGTGNYGYTF
TGTGCCAGCAGCGTCCAGGGCACAGGTAACTATGGCTACACCTTC
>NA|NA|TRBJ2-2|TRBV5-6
CASSSDFGHTGELFF
TGTGCCAGCAGCTCAGACTTCGGACACACCGGGGAGCTGTTTTTT
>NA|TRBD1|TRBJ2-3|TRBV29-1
CSVSTGGYTDTQYF
TGCAGCGTTTCGACAGGGGGTTACACAGATACGCAGTATTTT
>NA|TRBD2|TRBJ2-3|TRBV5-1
CASSLVDSGGNTQYF
TGCGCCAGCAGCTTGGTGGACTCGGGGGGGAATACGCAGTATTTT
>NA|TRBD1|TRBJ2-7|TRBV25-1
CASSGQQGYEEQYF
TGTGCCAGCAGTGGCCAACAGGGGTACGAAGAGCAGTACTTC
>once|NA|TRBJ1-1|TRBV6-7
CASSYSGDTRWTEAFF
TGTGCCAGCAGTTACTCGGGTGATACCAGATGGACTGAAGCTTTCTTT
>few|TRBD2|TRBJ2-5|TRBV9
CASSVGRLAGADQETQYF
TGTGCCAGCAGCGTAGGAAGGCTAGCGGGGGCCGACCAAGAGACCCAGTACTTC
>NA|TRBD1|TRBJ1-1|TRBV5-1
CASSVGTGGEAFF
TGCGCCAGCAGCGTTGGGACAGGCGGAGAAGCTTTCTTT
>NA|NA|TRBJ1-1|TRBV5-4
CASSSSSQNTEAFF
TGTGCCAGCAGCTCCTCCAGTCAGAACACTGAAGCTTTCTTT
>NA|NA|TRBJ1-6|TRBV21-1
CASSGTNSPLHF
TGTGCCAGCAGCGGGACCAATTCACCCCTCCACTTT
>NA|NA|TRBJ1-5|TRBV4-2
CASSQAVLSNQPQHF
TGTGCCAGCAGCCAAGCAGTTTTGAGCAATCAGCCCCAGCATTTT
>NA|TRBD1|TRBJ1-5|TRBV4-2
CASSLSGQLNQPQHF
TGTGCCAGCAGCCTCTCGGGACAGTTAAATCAGCCCCAGCATTTT
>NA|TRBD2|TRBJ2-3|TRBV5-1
CASNSGGAVDTQYF
TGCGCCAGCAACTCCGGGGGGGCCGTGGATACGCAGTATTTT
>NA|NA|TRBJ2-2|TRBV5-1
CASSLGQLDAGELFF
TGCGCCAGCAGCTTGGGACAGTTGGACGCCGGGGAGCTGTTTTTT
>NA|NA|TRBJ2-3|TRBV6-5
CASRPTSPDTQYF
TGTGCCAGCAGGCCCACTAGCCCCGATACGCAGTATTTT
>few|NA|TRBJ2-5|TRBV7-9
CASSLAGSETQYF
TGTGCCAGCAGCTTAGCGGGTTCGGAGACCCAGTACTTC
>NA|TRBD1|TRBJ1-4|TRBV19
CAGELTGGATNEKLFF
TGTGCCGGGGAGCTGACAGGGGGAGCAACTAATGAAAAACTGTTTTTT
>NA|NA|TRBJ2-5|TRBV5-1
CASSSGETQYF
TGCGCCAGCAGCTCCGGGGAGACCCAGTACTTC
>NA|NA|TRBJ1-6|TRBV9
CASSVSDRTESSPLHF
TGTGCCAGCAGCGTATCCGACAGAACAGAGAGTTCACCCCTCCACTTT
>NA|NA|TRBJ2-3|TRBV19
CASTSGDSHTDTQYF
TGTGCCAGTACCTCGGGGGACTCACACACAGATACGCAGTATTTT
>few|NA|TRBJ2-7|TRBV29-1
CSVTDGKVYEQYF
TGCAGCGTTACGGACGGGAAGGTTTACGAGCAGTACTTC
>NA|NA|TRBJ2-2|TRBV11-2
CASSFLNTGELFF
TGTGCCAGCAGCTTCTTGAACACCGGGGAGCTGTTTTTT
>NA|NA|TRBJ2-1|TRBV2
CASRTGLYNEQFF
TGTGCCAGCAGGACAGGTTTATACAATGAGCAGTTCTTC
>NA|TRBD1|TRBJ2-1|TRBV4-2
CASSLRDRGHEQFF
TGTGCCAGCAGCCTCCGGGACAGGGGGCATGAGCAGTTCTTC
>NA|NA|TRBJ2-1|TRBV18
CASSPQSPPQFF
TGTGCCAGCTCACCACAATCCCCACCGCAGTTCTTC
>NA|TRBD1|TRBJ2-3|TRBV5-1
CASSLRQGHSTDTQYF
TGCGCCAGCAGCCTTCGACAGGGACATAGCACAGATACGCAGTATTTT
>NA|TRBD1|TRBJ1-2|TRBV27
CASSFGDRVRSYTF
TGTGCCAGCAGTTTCGGGGACAGGGTACGTTCCTACACCTTC
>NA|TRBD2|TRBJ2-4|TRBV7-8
CASSLYPPGTSGGVAKNIQYF
TGTGCCAGCAGCTTGTACCCCCCCGGGACTAGCGGGGGGGTTGCCAAAAACATTCAGTACTTC
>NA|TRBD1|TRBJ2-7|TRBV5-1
CASSLDRVGEQYF
TGCGCCAGCAGTCTGGACAGGGTGGGTGAGCAGTACTTC
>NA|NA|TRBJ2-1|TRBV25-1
CASSGDNSYNEQFF
TGTGCCAGCAGTGGGGATAATTCCTACAATGAGCAGTTCTTC
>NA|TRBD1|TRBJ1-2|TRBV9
CASSSPEDRANYGYTF
TGTGCCAGCAGCTCACCGGAGGACAGGGCCAACTATGGCTACACCTTC
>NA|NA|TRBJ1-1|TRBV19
CASSITGSSTEAFF
TGTGCCAGTAGTATTACAGGGTCGAGCACTGAAGCTTTCTTT
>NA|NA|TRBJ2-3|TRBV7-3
CASSPRNDGTQYF
TGTGCCAGCAGCCCCCGAAACGACGGTACGCAGTATTTT
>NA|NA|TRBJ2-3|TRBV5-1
CASSRLTSGDTQYF
TGCGCCAGCAGCCGGTTGACCTCGGGGGATACGCAGTATTTT
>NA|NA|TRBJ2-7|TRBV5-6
CASSRSYEQYF
TGTGCCAGCAGCCGGTCGTACGAGCAGTACTTC